This T cell receptor (beta chain) emerged from a study of CD8+ T cells in alopecia areata. The sequencing template was cDNA reverse transcribed from extracted RNA. The protocol was immunoSEQ multiplex PCR, while the TCRdb copy is restricted to in-frame clones and leaves out a portion. The sample lists more than 200,000 clones; roughly two thirds were seen once. Germline V gene data show CDR1 as KGHSH and CDR2 as LQKENI. V lost 4 bases and J 5 bases, leaving 21 bases between the germline ends. This CDR3 contains 16 residues. The rearrangement links TRBV18 to TRBJ2-7, with D perhaps TRBD1 (5 bases). The sequence was collected from a human donor with alopecia areata. Sequencing was performed on CD4+ T cells sorted from blood, taken at week 0. The CDR3 bases are TGTGCCAGCTCACGGGGCAGGTTGCTTATCGAGGACGAGCAGTACTTC. Amino acids: CASSRGRLLIEDEQYF.